These 14 T cell receptor beta chains originate from one sample sequenced in a study of blood T cell repertoires in COVID-19. Repertoires were generated with immunoSEQ multiplex PCR, while TCRdb's copy carries only in-frame clones and drops some. This sample has 250,000 to 300,000 clones, with around 85% found just once. The sequenced material came from peripheral blood. These receptors originate from a man aged 45-60 years with active or convalescent COVID-19.

This chain connects TRBV29-1 to TRBJ1-2; D ambiguous. There are 12 residues in the CDR3. CDR1 is SQVTM, CDR2 ANQGSEA, per germline. Trimming removed 4 bases from V and 7 bases from J, with 13 bases in between. The CDR3 DNA sequence: TGCAGCGTTGTTGGCCAGTCTGGTGGCTACACCTTC. Translation gives CSVVGQSGGYTF.

The chain carries TRBV12-3 or TRBV12-4 and TRBJ2-1, with 8 bases that match TRBD2. The CDR3 has 12 amino acids. V shed 5 bases and J 9 bases; nucleotides not matched to a gene: 3. The CDR3 is CASSSSGIEQFF. The CDR3 DNA sequence: TGTGCCAGCAGTAGTAGCGGGATTGAGCAGTTCTTC.

CDR3 sequence reads: CASSYTPGLAGGLEYF. CDR3 in DNA: TGTGCCAGCAGCTATACCCCGGGACTAGCGGGAGGATTAGAGTACTTC. This rearrangement joins TRBV7-2 to TRBJ2-4; TRBD2 aligns across 15 bases. Losses at the gene ends were 4 bases for V and 14 bases for J; bases not matched to a gene: 12. CDR1 and CDR2 (germline): SGHTA, FQGNSA. The CDR3 consists of 16 residues.

The chain links TRBV21-1 to TRBJ2-1; the table's D gene call, TRBD2, was not cross checked with the DNA. TRBV21-1 corresponds to a pseudogene. This CDR3 comprises 12 residues. The CDR3 spells CASSHLAAEQFF. The CDR3 DNA reads as TGTGCCAGCAGTCACCTAGCCGCTGAGCAGTTCTTC.

V gene TRBV5-1 combines with J gene TRBJ1-1, with 8 bases lining up with TRBD1. From germline, CDR1 is SGHRS and CDR2 YFSETQ. This CDR3 comprises 15 residues. V was clipped by 4 bases and J by 1 base; unmatched bases: 6. The CDR3 sequence: CASSVTGQANTEAFF. The CDR3 DNA reads as TGCGCCAGCAGCGTAACGGGACAGGCGAACACTGAAGCTTTCTTT. Complete variable domain (other parts from reference TRBV5-1 and TRBJ1-1): KAGVTQTPRYLIKTRGQQVTLSCSPISGHRSVSWYQQTPGQGLQFLFEYFSETQRNKGNFPGRFSGRQFSNSRSEMNVSTLELGDSALYLCASSVTGQANTEAFFGQGTRLTVV.

The gene calls are TRBV3-1 (or the pseudogene TRBV3-2) and TRBJ1-2, with 8 nucleotides matching TRBD1. The CDR3 is made up of 18 amino acids. Trimming at V came to 0 bases and at J to 4 bases, leaving 13 bases not matched to a gene. Germline assignment: CDR1 LGHDT and CDR2 YNNKEL (reference sequence). As DNA, the CDR3 is TGTGCCAGCAGCCAAGATCGCGGGACAGGACGCGCCGGCTATGGCTACACCTTC. Protein sequence: CASSQDRGTGRAGYGYTF.

The rearrangement uses TRBV4-1 and TRBJ2-3; 7 nucleotides agree with TRBD1. In germline, CDR1 is MGHRA, CDR2 YSYEKL. The V segment lost 5 bases and the J segment 4 bases; nucleotides outside the gene matches: 9. The CDR3 consists of 15 residues. The CDR3 coding sequence is TGCGCCAGCAGCACTCTGACAGGGTACCCAGATACGCAGTATTTT. This gives the protein CASSTLTGYPDTQYF.

The V call is TRBV12-3 or TRBV12-4, the J call TRBJ2-1, with no clear D. The germline V and J ends were trimmed by 7 bases and 2 bases, with 9 bases remaining between them. This CDR3 is built from 13 residues. CDR3 sequence (DNA): TGTGCCAGCACCCGTACTACCTACAATGAGCAGTTCTTC. It encodes CASTRTTYNEQFF.

This sequence joins TRBV6-5 and TRBJ1-5; D is undetermined. Trimming removed 0 bases from V and 8 bases from J, with 8 bases in between. Germline-derived CDR1 and CDR2 are MNHEY and SVGAGI. The CDR3 consists of 13 residues. This CDR3 reads CASSYSSGEPQHF. The CDR3 coding sequence is TGTGCCAGCAGTTACTCCTCCGGGGAGCCCCAGCATTTT.

The chain joins TRBV19 to TRBJ2-6; no clear D gene. Deletions cut 3 bases from V and 3 bases from J, with 18 bases between. The germline gives CDR1 LNHDA, CDR2 SQIVND (reference sequence). The CDR3 runs to 18 residues. Written as DNA, the CDR3 is TGTGCCAGTAGTATGCAGGTTATTGTAGTGGTTGGGGCCAACGTCCTGACTTTC. Protein sequence: CASSMQVIVVVGANVLTF. Looking up the rest from reference TRBV19 and TRBJ2-6 gives the full variable domain: DGGITQSPKYLFRKEGQNVTLSCEQNLNHDAMYWYRQDPGQGLRLIYYSQIVNDFQKGDIAEGYSVSREKKESFPLTVTSAQKNPTAFYLCASSMQVIVVVGANVLTFGAGSRLTVL.

The V call is TRBV20-1, the J call TRBJ1-2; D gene uncertain. CDR3 length: 11 residues. In germline, CDR1 is DFQATT, CDR2 SNEGSKA (reference sequence). The V and J ends lost 1 base and 4 bases respectively, with 4 bases between them. CDR3 bases: TGCAGTGCTAGAGTCAGCTATGGCTACACCTTC. Protein: CSARVSYGYTF.

This clone was picked up a small number of times. The V gene is TRBV2, the J gene TRBJ2-2, with D possibly TRBD1 on 6 matching bases. Per the germline V gene, CDR1 is SNHLY and CDR2 is FYNNEI. The V gene lost 6 bases and the J gene lost 5 bases, with 13 bases spanning the gap. The CDR3 runs 14 residues. CDR3 protein: CASSGKGGTGELFF. The DNA for the CDR3 is TGTGCCAGCAGCGGAAAAGGGGGAACCGGGGAGCTGTTTTTT.

The chain recombines TRBV20-1 with TRBJ2-4, with TRBD2 matching over 9 bases. CDR1 is DFQATT and CDR2 is SNEGSKA in the germline V gene (reference sequence). The junction had 7 bases not matched to a gene; V was cut back by 3 bases and J by 1 base. The CDR3 is 16 amino acids. CDR3 DNA sequence: TGCAGTGCTAGTGATCTAGCGGGATTGGCCAAAAACATTCAGTACTTC. It yields the protein CSASDLAGLAKNIQYF.

This rearrangement joins TRBV28 to TRBJ1-1; D uncertain. The germline V gene has CDR1 MDHEN and CDR2 SYDVKM. Between the trimmed V and J ends, which lost 3 bases and 1 base, there was a span of 12 bases. This CDR3 is built from 15 residues. The CDR3 DNA reads as TGTGCCAGCAGTTTTGAGGGTAGGGCGAACACTGAAGCTTTCTTT. Its translation: CASSFEGRANTEAFF.